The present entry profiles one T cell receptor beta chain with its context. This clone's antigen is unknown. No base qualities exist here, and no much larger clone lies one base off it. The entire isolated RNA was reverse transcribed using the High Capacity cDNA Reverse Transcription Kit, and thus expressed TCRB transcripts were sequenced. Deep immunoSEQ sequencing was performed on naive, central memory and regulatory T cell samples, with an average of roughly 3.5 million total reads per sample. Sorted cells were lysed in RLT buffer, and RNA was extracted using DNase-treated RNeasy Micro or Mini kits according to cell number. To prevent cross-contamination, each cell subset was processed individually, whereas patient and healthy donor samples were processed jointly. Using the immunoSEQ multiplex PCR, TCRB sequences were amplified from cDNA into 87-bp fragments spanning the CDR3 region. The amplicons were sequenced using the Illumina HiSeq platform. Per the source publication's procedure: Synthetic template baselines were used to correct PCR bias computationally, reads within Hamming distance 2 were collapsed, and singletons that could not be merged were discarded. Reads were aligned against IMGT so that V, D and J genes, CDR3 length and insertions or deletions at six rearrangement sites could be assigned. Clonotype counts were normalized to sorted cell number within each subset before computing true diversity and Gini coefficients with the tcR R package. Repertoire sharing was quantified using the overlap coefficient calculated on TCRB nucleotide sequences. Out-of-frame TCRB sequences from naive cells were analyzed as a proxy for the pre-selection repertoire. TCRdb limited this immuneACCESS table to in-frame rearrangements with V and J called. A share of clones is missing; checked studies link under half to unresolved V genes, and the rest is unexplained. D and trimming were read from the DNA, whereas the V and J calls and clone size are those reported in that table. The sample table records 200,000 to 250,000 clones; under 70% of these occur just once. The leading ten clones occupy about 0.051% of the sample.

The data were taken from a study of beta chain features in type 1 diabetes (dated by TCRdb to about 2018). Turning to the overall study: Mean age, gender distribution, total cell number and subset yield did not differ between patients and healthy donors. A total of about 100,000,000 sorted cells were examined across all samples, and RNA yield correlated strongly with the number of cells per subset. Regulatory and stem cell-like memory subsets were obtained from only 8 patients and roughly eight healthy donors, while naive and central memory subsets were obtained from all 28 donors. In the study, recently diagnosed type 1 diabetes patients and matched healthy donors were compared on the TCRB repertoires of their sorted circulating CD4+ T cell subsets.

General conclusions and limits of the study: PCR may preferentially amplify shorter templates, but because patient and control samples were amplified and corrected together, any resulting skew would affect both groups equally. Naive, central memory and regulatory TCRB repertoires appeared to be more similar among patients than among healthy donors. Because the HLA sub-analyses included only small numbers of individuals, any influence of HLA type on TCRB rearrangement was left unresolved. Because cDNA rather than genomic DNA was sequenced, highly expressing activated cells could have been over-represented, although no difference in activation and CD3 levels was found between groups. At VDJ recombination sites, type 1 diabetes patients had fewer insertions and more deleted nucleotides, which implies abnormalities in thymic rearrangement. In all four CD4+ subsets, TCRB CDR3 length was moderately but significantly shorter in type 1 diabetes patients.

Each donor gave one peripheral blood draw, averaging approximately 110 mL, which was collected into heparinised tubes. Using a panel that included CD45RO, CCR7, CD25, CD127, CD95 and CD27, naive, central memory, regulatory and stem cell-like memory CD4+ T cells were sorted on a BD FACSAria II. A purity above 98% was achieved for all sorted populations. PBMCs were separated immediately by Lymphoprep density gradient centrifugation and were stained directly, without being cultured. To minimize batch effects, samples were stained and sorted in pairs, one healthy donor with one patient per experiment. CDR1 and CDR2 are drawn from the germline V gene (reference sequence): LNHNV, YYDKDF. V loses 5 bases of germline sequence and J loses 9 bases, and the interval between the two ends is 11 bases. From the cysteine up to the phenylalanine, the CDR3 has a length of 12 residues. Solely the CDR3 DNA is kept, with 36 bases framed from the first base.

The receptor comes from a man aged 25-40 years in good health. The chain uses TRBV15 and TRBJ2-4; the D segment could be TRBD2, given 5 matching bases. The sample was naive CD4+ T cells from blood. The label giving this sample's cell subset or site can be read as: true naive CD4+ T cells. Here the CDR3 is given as CATSLDRGIQYF. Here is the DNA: TGTGCCACCAGCCTAGATCGGGGCATTCAGTACTTC.